These T cell receptor beta chains were read from a single sample in a study of shared clonotypes between healthy human individuals. Generated by immunoSEQ multiplex PCR, the TCRdb table keeps only in-frame clones and is missing some. The sample carries a few million clones, around 90% recorded once. Sequencing was performed on naive CD4+ T cells sorted from blood. These receptors all come from a man in his late teens or twenties in good health. Both conserved end residues are part of each CDR3. Fields, in order: V gene, D gene, clone size, J gene, CDR3 DNA, CDR3 protein. A D gene is named only where the DNA matches it firmly. Clone size appears in some rows only: once, few, many, or a class for an expanded clone.

TRBV28	NA	NA	TRBJ2-2	TGTGCCAGCATCCAGGGTCCTAATCGTCGAACCGGGGAGCTGTTTTTT	CASIQGPNRRTGELFF
TRBV19	NA	NA	TRBJ2-5	TGTGCCAGTAGTTCGCCCCGGCCCAGCCAAGAGACCCAGTACTTC	CASSSPRPSQETQYF
TRBV29-1	NA	NA	TRBJ2-5	TGCAGCGTTGTGAGTTCTGCAGGGTTAGAGACCCAGTACTTC	CSVVSSAGLETQYF
TRBV10-3	NA	NA	TRBJ1-3	TGTGCCATCAGACAGGGAAACACCATATATTTT	CAIRQGNTIYF
TRBV4-1	NA	NA	TRBJ2-5	TGCGCCAGCAGCTCATCTAGTCTAGGGACCCAGTACTTC	CASSSSSLGTQYF
TRBV5-6	NA	once	TRBJ2-7	TGTGCCAGCAGCTTGTACCCGACAGTCTACGAGCAGTACTTC	CASSLYPTVYEQYF
TRBV6-6	TRBD1	NA	TRBJ2-3	TGTGCCAGCAGCCGCGACAGGGGCACAGATACGCAGTATTTT	CASSRDRGTDTQYF
TRBV30	TRBD1	NA	TRBJ2-3	TGTGCCTGGACGCCAAGATCGGGACAGGGGGCGGTATATACGCAGTATTTT	CAWTPRSGQGAVYTQYF
TRBV7-7	TRBD2	NA	TRBJ2-7	TGTGCTAGCAGCCCTCGGACTAGCGGGGGGGTGTCCCTGTACGAGCAGTACTTC	CASSPRTSGGVSLYEQYF
TRBV29-1	NA	NA	TRBJ2-7	TGCAGCGCACTGACAGGGACTACCTACGAGCAGTACTTC	CSALTGTTYEQYF
TRBV18	NA	NA	TRBJ1-2	TGTGCCAGCTCACCATCGGCGGAGTCTATGGGCTACACCTTC	CASSPSAESMGYTF
TRBV5-4	NA	NA	TRBJ1-1	TGTGCCGTCCCGACAGATGGTTTCGCCCGAACTGAAGCTTTCTTT	CAVPTDGFARTEAFF
TRBV6-1	TRBD1	NA	TRBJ2-7	TGTGCCAGCAGTCTAGGTGGGACAGGGGGTGACGAGCAGTACTTC	CASSLGGTGGDEQYF
TRBV7-9	NA	NA	TRBJ2-2	TGTGCCAGCAAACTTGTAGGTGCCACCGGGGAGCTGTTTTTT	CASKLVGATGELFF
TRBV30	TRBD2	NA	TRBJ2-1	TGTGCCTGGAGTAGACGGACTAGCGGGGGGGCAATCTTTGCCTACAATGAGCAGTTCTTC	CAWSRRTSGGAIFAYNEQFF
TRBV19	NA	NA	TRBJ2-2	TGTGCCAGTCGTGTAATGAGAGCCACCGGGGAGCTGTTTTTT	CASRVMRATGELFF
TRBV9	TRBD2	NA	TRBJ2-3	TGTGCCAGCAGCGTATGGTCTAGCGGGAGTGGCACAGATACGCAGTATTTT	CASSVWSSGSGTDTQYF
TRBV5-1	NA	NA	TRBJ2-7	TGCGCCAGCAGCTTCGGCGACAGATACGAGCAGTACTTC	CASSFGDRYEQYF
TRBV6-1	NA	NA	TRBJ1-4	TGTGCCAGCAGTGAATTGTTACGGGGGGCGACTAATGAAAAACTGTTTTTT	CASSELLRGATNEKLFF
TRBV5-1	NA	NA	TRBJ2-6	TGCGCCAGCAGCTTGGTTCTGTCTGGGGCCAACGTCCTGACTTTC	CASSLVLSGANVLTF
TRBV7-2	TRBD2	NA	TRBJ2-2	TGTGCCAGCAGCCAGTCCACAGGGGGACTAGCGGCGAACACCGGGGAGCTGTTTTTT	CASSQSTGGLAANTGELFF
TRBV30	TRBD1	NA	TRBJ1-6	TGTGCCTGGGAGCCCACGGGACAGCTTAATTCACCCCTCCACTTT	CAWEPTGQLNSPLHF
TRBV10-3	TRBD2	NA	TRBJ2-3	TGTGCCAGCACGCGGGGGGGCGGGGCAGATACGCAGTATTTT	CASTRGGGADTQYF
TRBV6-5	NA	NA	TRBJ1-2	TGTGCCAGCAGTTACTCCCTGGGCAACATAGATGGCTACACCTTC	CASSYSLGNIDGYTF
TRBV28	NA	NA	TRBJ2-7	TGTGCCAGCAGTTTACGGGACGAGCAGTACTTC	CASSLRDEQYF
TRBV5-1	TRBD1	once	TRBJ2-5	TGCGCCAGCAGCTTGGCCGACAGGGGCCTACAAGAGACCCAGTACTTC	CASSLADRGLQETQYF
TRBV6-5	NA	once	TRBJ1-6	TGTGCCAGCAGTTACGGGACGGCGAGAGGGAATTCACCCCTCCACTTT	CASSYGTARGNSPLHF
TRBV6-6	NA	NA	TRBJ2-1	TGTGCCAGCAGCCCAACAGAGAGCTCCTACAATGAGCAGTTCTTC	CASSPTESSYNEQFF
TRBV11-2	TRBD2	NA	TRBJ2-7	TGTGCCAGCAGCTTAGTAGCTAGCGGGAGTAGCGAGCAGTACTTC	CASSLVASGSSEQYF
TRBV19	TRBD1	NA	TRBJ1-5	TGTGCCAGTCTACTCCACCGGGACAGGGAAAATCAGCCCCAGCATTTT	CASLLHRDRENQPQHF
TRBV19	NA	NA	TRBJ2-7	TGTGCCAGTAGTATCGATAGGGGCCACGAGCAGTACTTC	CASSIDRGHEQYF
TRBV30	NA	NA	TRBJ2-3	TGTGCCTGGAGTTTCCTAGGAGGTTCTAGCACAGATACGCAGTATTTT	CAWSFLGGSSTDTQYF
TRBV11-3	TRBD2	NA	TRBJ2-7	TGTGCCAGCAGCTTTAGCGGGGAAAGCTCCTACGAGCAGTACTTC	CASSFSGESSYEQYF
TRBV19	TRBD1	NA	TRBJ2-4	TGTGCCAGTAGTACAATCGACGGACAGGGAAACATTCAGTACTTC	CASSTIDGQGNIQYF
TRBV9	TRBD1	NA	TRBJ2-3	TGTGCCAGCAACAGGGGAAGAGATACGCAGTATTTT	CASNRGRDTQYF
TRBV5-4	TRBD2	NA	TRBJ2-7	TGTGCCAGCAGCTCAAATAGCGGGGGGCCCGGGGAGCAGTACTTC	CASSSNSGGPGEQYF
TRBV11-2	TRBD2	NA	TRBJ2-2	TGTGCCAGCAGCCTGACCGGGACTAAGAACACCGGGGAGCTGTTTTTT	CASSLTGTKNTGELFF
TRBV6-5	TRBD2	NA	TRBJ2-5	TGTGCCAGCAGGGAACTAGCGGGAGGGCCCCAGTACTTC	CASRELAGGPQYF
TRBV4-3	TRBD2	NA	TRBJ2-2	TGCGCCACCGGGAGGGCCGACACCGGGGAGCTGTTTTTT	CATGRADTGELFF
TRBV30	TRBD2	NA	TRBJ2-5	TGTGCCTGTAGACTAGCGGGAGATACCCAGTACTTC	CACRLAGDTQYF
TRBV5-1	NA	NA	TRBJ1-6	TGCGCCAGCAGCTTAGCCCTGGAACATTCACCCCTCCACTTT	CASSLALEHSPLHF
TRBV5-4	NA	NA	TRBJ1-1	TGTGCCAGCAGCTTGGTGGGGGTCGGGGAAGCTTTCTTT	CASSLVGVGEAFF
TRBV2	TRBD2	NA	TRBJ2-1	TGTGCCAGCAGCTTAGCGGGAGGGAAGTTCTTC	CASSLAGGKFF
TRBV15	NA	NA	TRBJ1-4	TGTGCCACCAGCAGAGAGGGCAGCCTGAATGAAAAACTGTTTTTT	CATSREGSLNEKLFF